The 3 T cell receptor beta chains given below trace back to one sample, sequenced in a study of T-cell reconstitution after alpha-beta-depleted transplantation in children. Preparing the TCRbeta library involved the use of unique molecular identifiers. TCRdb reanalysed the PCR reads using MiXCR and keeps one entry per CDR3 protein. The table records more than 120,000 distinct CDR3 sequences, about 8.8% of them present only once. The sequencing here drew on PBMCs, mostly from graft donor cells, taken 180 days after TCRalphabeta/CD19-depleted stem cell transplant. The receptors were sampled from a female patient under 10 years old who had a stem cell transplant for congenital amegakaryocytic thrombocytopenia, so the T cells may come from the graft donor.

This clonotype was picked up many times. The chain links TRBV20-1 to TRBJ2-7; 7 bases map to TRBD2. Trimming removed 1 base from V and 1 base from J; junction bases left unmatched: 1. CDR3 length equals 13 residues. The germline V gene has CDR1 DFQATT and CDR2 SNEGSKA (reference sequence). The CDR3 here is CSARAGGSYEQYF. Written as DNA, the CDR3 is TGCAGTGCTAGAGCGGGGGGATCCTACGAGCAGTACTTC.

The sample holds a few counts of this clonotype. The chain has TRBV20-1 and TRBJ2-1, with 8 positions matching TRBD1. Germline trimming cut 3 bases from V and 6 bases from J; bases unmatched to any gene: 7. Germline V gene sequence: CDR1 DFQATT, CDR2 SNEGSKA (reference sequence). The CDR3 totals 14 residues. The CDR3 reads CSASHAGGGNEQFF. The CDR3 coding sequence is TGCAGTGCTAGTCACGCAGGGGGCGGCAATGAGCAGTTCTTC.

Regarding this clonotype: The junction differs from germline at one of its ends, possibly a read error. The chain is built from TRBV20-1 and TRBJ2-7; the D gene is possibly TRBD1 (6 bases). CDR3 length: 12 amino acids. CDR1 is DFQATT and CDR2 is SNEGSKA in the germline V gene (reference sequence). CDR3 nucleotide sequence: TGCAGTGCTAGTACACAGGGATACGAGCTGTACTTC. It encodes CSASTQGYELYF.